Listed here are 29 T cell receptor beta chains from one sample, sequenced in a study of tissue T cells after allogeneic stem cell transplantation. Sequencing used immunoSEQ multiplex PCR; TCRdb keeps in-frame clones, though not all of them. The table shows 4,500 to 5,000 clones, with roughly half occurring only once. As for time point: mouse harvest day 7 after allogeneic transplant. The graft held 10^6 splenic CD5+ T cells and 10^7 T-cell-depleted bone marrow cells. The specimen was gut tissue. The receptors stem from a female BALB/c mouse given C57BL/6 T cells with graft-versus-host disease after an allogeneic hematopoietic cell transplant.

A remark on this clone: Mouse gene names apply. The read ends 1 residue early relative to the CDR3; the germline J gene fills the gap. The chain joins TRBV13-1 to TRBJ2-7, with unresolved D. The CDR3 length is 13 residues. The germline gives CDR1 NSHNY, CDR2 SYGAGN. Trimming removed 2 bases at V and 0 bases at J, with 6 bases between. The part of the CDR3 DNA that was read is TGTGCCAGCAGTGAAGCAGGCTCCTATGAACAGTAC. Protein product: CASSEAGSYEQY. The complete CDR3 reads CASSEAGSYEQYF.

On this clone itself: Mouse gene names and germline throughout. The CDR3 sequence is CASSLSPGRAGNTLYF. The sequenced CDR3 bases are TGTGCCAGCAGTCTGTCACCAGGGAGGGCTGGAAATACGCTCTAT. This chain joins TRBV26 and TRBJ1-3; maybe TRBD1 (5 bases). The CDR3 end falls 1 residue outside the read, so it is completed with the germline J gene. Germline-derived CDR1 and CDR2 are KGHPV and FQNQEV (reference sequence). The CDR3 totals 16 residues. Trimming removed 0 bases at V and 2 bases at J, with 11 bases between.

Turning to this clone: The germline and genes are mouse ones. The read ends 1 residue early relative to the CDR3; the germline J gene fills the gap. The rearrangement uses TRBV3 and TRBJ2-3; D is possibly TRBD2 (6 bases). This CDR3 spans 15 amino acids. Germline V lookup: CDR1 SNHLY, CDR2 FYNGKV (reference sequence). V lost 4 bases to trimming and J lost 0 bases, with 11 bases between them. CDR3 in amino acids: CASSSTGSSAETLYF. The CDR3 bases that were read are TGTGCCAGCAGCTCAACTGGGTCTAGTGCAGAAACGCTGTAT.

As for this clone: The listed genes are named as in mouse. The observed sequence ends 1 residue before the CDR3 terminus, with the missing tail filled in from the germline J gene. This sequence joins TRBV16 and TRBJ2-4; possible D gene TRBD2, 5 bases. The CDR3 contains 14 residues. Per the germline V gene, CDR1 is SGHSA and CDR2 is FRNQAP. Trimming removed 0 bases from V and 1 base from J, with 5 bases in between. CDR3 region: CASSLDGGQNTLYF. The sequenced CDR3 bases are TGTGCAAGCAGCTTAGATGGGGGTCAAAACACCTTGTAC.

Regarding this clone: Mouse gene names apply. Read coverage stops 1 residue before the CDR3 terminus; the germline J gene supplies the remainder. The chain couples TRBV12-1 to TRBJ2-7; 10 nucleotides line up with TRBD2. The CDR3 runs to 14 residues. Germline CDR1 and CDR2: SGHSN and HYEKVE. V shed 0 bases and J 6 bases; nucleotides not matched to a gene: 4. CDR3 in amino acids: CASSLSGGALEQYF. Incomplete CDR3 DNA: TGTGCCAGCTCTCTCTCTGGGGGGGCGCTTGAACAGTAC. The entire variable domain, with the rest obtained from reference TRBV12-1 and TRBJ2-7, is as follows: DSGVVQSPRHIIKEKGGRSVLTCIPISGHSNVVWYQQTLGKELKFLIQHYEKVERDKGFLPSRFSVQQFDDYHSEMNMSALELEDSAMYFCASSLSGGALEQYFGPGTRLTVL.

In its sample, this clone was seen a few times. Mouse names are used for the genes. Sequencing ends 1 residue short of the CDR3 end; the germline J gene provides the rest. J is TRBJ1-4 and V is TRBV3; 10 bases agree with TRBD1. This CDR3 contains 15 residues. V lost 4 bases to trimming and J lost 3 bases; unmatched junction nucleotides: 2. Germline V gene sequence: CDR1 SNHLY, CDR2 FYNGKV (reference sequence). Partial CDR3 DNA: TGTGCCAGCAGCTCGGGACAGGGGACCAACGAAAGATTATTT. Encoded protein: CASSSGQGTNERLF. The complete CDR3 reads CASSSGQGTNERLFF.

Comment on this clone: Mouse gene names and germline throughout. The sequenced CDR3 bases are TGTGCCAGCAGGGACAGGGGAGACACCCAGTAC. Amino acid sequence: CASRDRGDTQY. The whole CDR3 sequence reads CASRDRGDTQYF. The chain carries TRBV26 and TRBJ2-5; 9 nucleotides align to TRBD1. The DNA ends 1 residue before the CDR3 does, and the rest of the CDR3 is filled in from the germline J gene. V lost 6 bases and J lost 5; bases outside the gene matches: 0. CDR1 is KGHPV and CDR2 is FQNQEV in the germline V gene (reference sequence). The CDR3 is made up of 12 amino acids.

A few counts support this clone. Gene names and germline refer to mouse. The read ends 1 residue before the CDR3 terminus; that terminus is restored from the germline J gene. V is TRBV26 and J is TRBJ2-7; 12 bases match TRBD2. Germline V gene sequence: CDR1 KGHPV, CDR2 FQNQEV (reference sequence). Trimming at V came to 2 bases and at J to 2 bases, leaving 4 bases not matched to a gene. The CDR3 runs to 16 residues. CDR3 DNA (partial): TGTGCCAGCAGTCTGCCCGGACTGGGGGGGGCCTATGAACAGTAC. This encodes CASSLPGLGGAYEQY. The entire CDR3 reads CASSLPGLGGAYEQYF.

Notes on this clone: The genes and germline here are from mouse. The CDR3 end is not reached by the read, which stops 1 residue before it; the germline J gene fills it in. The chain couples TRBV19 to TRBJ2-1; no clear D gene. This CDR3 region has 13 residues. Germline V lookup: CDR1 FNHDT, CDR2 SITEND (reference sequence). V was clipped by 2 bases and J by 4 bases, with 7 bases between them. CDR3 in amino acids: CASSIRGYAEQFF. Partial CDR3 DNA: TGTGCCAGCAGTATTAGAGGATATGCTGAGCAGTTC.

With respect to this clone: Genes and germline are mouse. Coverage ceases 1 residue before the CDR3 finishes, and the germline J gene fills in the end. The rearrangement links TRBV15 to TRBJ1-1; tentative D call: TRBD1 (5 bases). Between the trimmed V and J ends, which lost 3 bases and 1 base, there was a span of 6 bases. Germline values: CDR1 SGHND, CDR2 FRSKSL. CDR3 size: 13 residues. CDR3 in amino acids: CASSLGGNTEVFF. CDR3 DNA, as far as it was read: TGTGCCAGCAGTTTGGGGGGGAACACAGAAGTCTTC.

This clone is a singleton in its sample. Germline and genes here are mouse. The CDR3 is cut off 1 residue early in the read; its end comes from the germline J gene. The chain links TRBV26 to TRBJ2-4; D is ambiguous. CDR1 is KGHPV, CDR2 FQNQEV, per germline (reference sequence). V was cut by 2 bases and J by 0 bases, with 6 bases left in between. The length of the CDR3 is 14 residues. Partial CDR3 DNA: TGTGCCAGCAGTCTGACAAGTAGTCAAAACACCTTGTAC. Protein sequence: CASSLTSSQNTLY. The CDR3 reads in full as CASSLTSSQNTLYF.

On this clone itself: The genes are named according to mouse. Sequencing ends 1 residue short of the CDR3 end; the germline J gene provides the rest. The chain couples TRBV26 to TRBJ2-4; D may correspond to TRBD1 or TRBD2 (5 bases each). The V end lost 0 bases, the J end lost 0 bases, and 7 bases lay between the germline ends. The CDR3 is 15 amino acids. The germline V gene has CDR1 KGHPV and CDR2 FQNQEV (reference sequence). CDR3 region: CASSLSRGSQNTLYF. The CDR3 DNA, read in part, is TGTGCCAGCAGTCTGTCTCGGGGCAGTCAAAACACCTTGTAC. Combining the CDR3 with reference TRBV26 and TRBJ2-4 gives the whole variable domain NSKVIQTPRYLVKGQGQKAKMRCIPEKGHPVVFWYQQNKNNEFKFLINFQNQEVLQQIDMTEKRFSAECPSNSPCSLEIQSSEAGDSALYLCASSLSRGSQNTLYFGAGTRLSVL.

Comment on this clone: Gene names and germline match the mouse. The CDR3 extends 1 residue past the end of the read, so its final part is completed from the germline J gene. This chain joins TRBV29 and TRBJ2-3; 7 bases line up with TRBD1. The V and J ends lost 6 bases and 0 bases, in that order; junction bases with no gene match: 0. CDR1 MSHET and CDR2 SYDVDS come from the germline V gene. This CDR3 is 13 amino acids long. Incomplete CDR3 DNA: TGTGCTAGCAGGACAGGGAGTGCAGAAACGCTGTAT. Its translation: CASRTGSAETLY. Given in full, the CDR3 is CASRTGSAETLYF.

The table lists this clone with a few counts. Gene labels here are mouse ones. The CDR3 end is not reached by the read, which stops 1 residue before it; the germline J gene fills it in. The chain employs TRBV19 and TRBJ2-7; the D gene is possibly TRBD1 (6 bases). The CDR3 totals 13 residues. Germline-derived CDR1 and CDR2 are FNHDT and SITEND (reference sequence). Trimming stripped 2 bases from V and 4 bases from J, with 10 bases between. Incomplete CDR3 DNA: TGTGCCAGCAGTATCCGGGACAAATATGAACAGTAC. It specifies CASSIRDKYEQY. The CDR3 as a whole reads CASSIRDKYEQYF.

On this clone: Gene names are mouse gene names. The read finishes 1 residue shy of the CDR3 end, and the germline J gene is used to complete it. This rearrangement joins TRBV26 to TRBJ1-4; D is undetermined. V lost 6 bases and J 0 bases, leaving 2 bases between the germline ends. The CDR3 spans 12 residues. Germline V gene data show CDR1 as KGHPV and CDR2 as FQNQEV (reference sequence). The CDR3 DNA, read in part, is TGTGCCAGCAGGATTTCCAACGAAAGATTATTT. Protein product: CASRISNERLF. The entire CDR3 protein reads CASRISNERLFF. The full variable domain, its missing parts supplied by reference TRBV26 and TRBJ1-4, is NSKVIQTPRYLVKGQGQKAKMRCIPEKGHPVVFWYQQNKNNEFKFLINFQNQEVLQQIDMTEKRFSAECPSNSPCSLEIQSSEAGDSALYLCASRISNERLFFGHGTKLSVL.

With respect to this clone: These gene names are mouse names. CDR3 DNA (partial): TGTGCCAGCAGTCCTCGACAGGGGGCGCTAGACACCCAGTAC. This gives the protein CASSPRQGALDTQY. The whole CDR3 sequence reads CASSPRQGALDTQYF. This rearrangement joins TRBV26 to TRBJ2-5; 10 bases map to TRBD1. The sequenced fragment ends 1 residue before the CDR3 boundary, so the rest is inferred from the germline J gene. CDR1 is KGHPV, CDR2 FQNQEV, per germline (reference sequence). Trimming removed 4 bases from V and 5 bases from J; junction bases left unmatched: 6. This CDR3 has 15 amino acids.

About this clone: The gene names here belong to mouse. From the germline J gene comes the end of the CDR3, since the read stops 1 residue before it. The chain is built from TRBV2 and TRBJ1-1; TRBD1 matches 12 bases. The trim removed 0 bases at V and 5 bases at J, leaving 1 base unmatched. CDR1 LGHNA and CDR2 YSYQKL come from the germline V gene. The CDR3 loop spans 15 amino acids. The covered CDR3 bases are TGTGCCAGCAGCCAAGAGGGACAGGGGGCGACAGAAGTCTTC. Protein product: CASSQEGQGATEVF. The entire CDR3 sequence reads CASSQEGQGATEVFF. The complete variable domain, with remaining parts taken from reference TRBV2 and TRBJ1-1, reads DPKIIQKPKYLVAVTGSEKILICEQYLGHNAMYWYRQSAKKPLEFMFSYSYQKLMDNQTASSRFQPQSSKKNHLDLQITALKPDDSATYFCASSQEGQGATEVFFGKGTRLTVV.

Notes on this clone: Germline and genes: mouse. Read sequence stops 1 residue before the CDR3 end, and the germline J gene provides the missing end. The chain carries TRBV26 and TRBJ2-1, with TRBD2 matching 10 bases. CDR3 length: 15 residues. J gave up 1 base and V 4 bases, and 1 base lay outside the gene matches. Germline V gene sequence: CDR1 KGHPV, CDR2 FQNQEV (reference sequence). The CDR3 loop is CASSPTGGNYAEQFF. The CDR3 bases that were read are TGTGCCAGCAGTCCGACTGGGGGGAACTATGCTGAGCAGTTC.

This clone is labeled as large. Gene names are mouse gene names. The CDR3 extends 1 residue past the end of the read, so its final part is completed from the germline J gene. This chain uses TRBV12-2 with TRBJ1-5, with TRBD1 matching over 8 bases. V gave up 6 bases and J gave up 3 bases; unmatched junction bases: 0. The CDR3 runs to 12 residues. Germline CDR1 reads SGHLS; CDR2 reads HYDKME. The sequenced CDR3 bases are TGTGCCAGCACAGGGGGCAACCAGGCTCCGCTT. This sequence encodes CASTGGNQAPL. The complete CDR3 reads CASTGGNQAPLF.

This clone was recorded a few times. Mouse gene names and germline throughout. The CDR3 extends 1 residue past the end of the read, so its final part is completed from the germline J gene. The gene calls are TRBV23 and TRBJ2-3. CDR3 size: 14 residues. Germline loops: CDR1 KGHTA, CDR2 FQNQQP. CDR3 sequence: CSSSFNRNAETLYF. The CDR3 DNA, read in part, is TGCTCCAGCAGCTTCAACCGGAATGCAGAAACGCTGTAT.

This clone has a handful of counts. Gene names and germline match the mouse. The read ends 1 residue before the CDR3 terminus; that terminus is restored from the germline J gene. The chain employs TRBV5 and TRBJ1-4; the match to TRBD1 covers 7 bases. V was clipped by 4 bases and J by 0 bases; unmatched bases: 2. The CDR3 is 15 amino acids. Germline loops: CDR1 LGHNA, CDR2 YNLKQL (reference sequence). The sequenced CDR3 bases are TGTGCCAGCAGCCCCAGGGGGGTTTCCAACGAAAGATTATTT. This sequence encodes CASSPRGVSNERLF. The complete CDR3 reads CASSPRGVSNERLFF.

This clone was detected a few times. Gene and germline names: mouse. Read data end 1 residue before the CDR3 end; the end is taken from the germline J gene. The rearrangement joins TRBV24 to TRBJ2-4; the D is unclear. CDR3 length: 14 amino acids. The V gene lost 4 bases and the J gene lost 0 bases, with 8 bases spanning the gap. From germline, CDR1 is KGHTA and CDR2 FRNEEI. CDR3: CASSPDNSQNTLYF. CDR3 DNA, as far as it was read: TGTGCCAGCAGTCCAGACAATAGTCAAAACACCTTGTAC.

Comment on this clone: Genes here carry mouse names. The read halts 1 residue ahead of the CDR3 end, with the missing end drawn from the germline J gene. The chain is built from TRBV23 and TRBJ1-1. Germline V gene data show CDR1 as KGHTA and CDR2 as FQNQQP. The CDR3 has 14 residues. The CDR3 bases that were read are TGCTCCAGCAGTCAATCTCGTGGAAGAACAGAAGTCTTC. It codes for CSSSQSRGRTEVF. From start to end, the CDR3 is CSSSQSRGRTEVFF. Using reference TRBV23 and TRBJ1-1 for the parts outside the CDR3, the full variable domain is DAAVTQKPRYLIKMKGQEAEMKCIPEKGHTAVFWYQQKQSKELKFLIYFQNQQPLDQIDMVKERFSAVCPSSSLCSLGIRTCEAEDSALYLCSSSQSRGRTEVFFGKGTRLTVV.

On this clone itself: Gene and germline names: mouse. The read terminates 1 residue before the CDR3 end, so the remaining end is supplied by the germline J gene. This chain connects TRBV15 to TRBJ2-4; no firm D call. Per germline, CDR1 SGHND and CDR2 FRSKSL. CDR3 length: 13 residues. Between the trimmed V and J ends, which lost 6 bases and 0 bases, there was a span of 7 bases. The CDR3 DNA, read in part, is TGTGCCAGCAGCCCCGGCAGTCAAAACACCTTGTAC. Its protein is CASSPGSQNTLY. The full CDR3 sequence reads CASSPGSQNTLYF.

As regards this clone: Gene names and germline refer to mouse. The sequenced fragment ends 1 residue before the CDR3 boundary, so the rest is inferred from the germline J gene. This rearrangement joins TRBV19 to TRBJ2-3; 8 bases are shared with TRBD2. Germline trimming cut 2 bases from V and 0 bases from J; bases unmatched to any gene: 2. CDR1 and CDR2 (germline): FNHDT, SITEND (reference sequence). The CDR3 has 15 residues. The CDR3 bases that were read are TGTGCCAGCAGTATTACTGGGGGTAGTGCAGAAACGCTGTAT. It is translated as CASSITGGSAETLY. The full CDR3 protein is CASSITGGSAETLYF.

This clone was counted between two and nine times. The genes are named according to mouse. Incomplete CDR3 DNA: TGTGCCAGCAGCCAAAGGGACAGCTCCTATGAACAGTAC. This sequence encodes CASSQRDSSYEQY. The entire CDR3 is CASSQRDSSYEQYF. V usage is TRBV2 and J usage is TRBJ2-7; 7 bases agree with TRBD1. The read ends 1 residue early relative to the CDR3; the germline J gene fills the gap. Germline CDR1 LGHNA, CDR2 YSYQKL. Trimming cost V 2 bases and J 0 bases; bases outside gene matches: 1. The CDR3 has 14 amino acids.

Only one count was recorded for this clone. The germline and genes are mouse ones. The read ends 1 residue early relative to the CDR3; the germline J gene fills the gap. The chain is built from TRBV13-1 and TRBJ2-5, with D uncertain. V gave up 0 bases and J gave up 0 bases, with 2 bases separating them. CDR3 length: 13 amino acids. The germline gives CDR1 NSHNY, CDR2 SYGAGN. Here the CDR3 reads CASSDANQDTQYF. The covered CDR3 bases are TGTGCCAGCAGTGATGCCAACCAAGACACCCAGTAC.

With respect to this clone: The listed genes are named as in mouse. The missing CDR3 end, 1 residue past where the read stops, is filled in from the germline J gene. This sequence joins TRBV13-2 and TRBJ2-4; 7 bases align to TRBD2. V lost 2 bases to trimming and J lost 2 bases; unmatched junction nucleotides: 5. The CDR3 sequence is 15 residues long. CDR1 NNHNN and CDR2 SYGAGS come from the germline V gene (reference sequence). The CDR3 loop is CASGDRGGFQNTLYF. CDR3 DNA, as far as it was read: TGTGCCAGCGGTGACCGGGGGGGGTTTCAAAACACCTTGTAC.

This clone was seen more than once but under ten times. The germline and genes are mouse ones. The CDR3 loop reads CASSSGQSSYEQYF. Partial CDR3 DNA: TGTGCCAGCAGTTCGGGACAAAGCTCCTATGAACAGTAC. V and J are TRBV15 and TRBJ2-7; D possibly corresponds to TRBD1 (6 bases). Coverage ceases 1 residue before the CDR3 finishes, and the germline J gene fills in the end. The CDR3 length is 14 residues. V dropped 4 bases and J dropped 0 bases, with 10 bases sitting between them. Germline V gene data show CDR1 as SGHND and CDR2 as FRSKSL.